This entry lists 11 T cell receptor beta chains sequenced from one sample in a study of blood T cell repertoires in COVID-19. Sequenced by immunoSEQ multiplex PCR; TCRdb stores in-frame clones only, minus some. The sample includes a few hundred thousand clones, approximately 86% seen only once; the top ten take 3.8%. Sequences were obtained from PBMCs or T cells enriched from blood (not recorded which). These receptors all stem from a woman in her thirties or forties with acute COVID-19.

The chain recombines TRBV14 with TRBJ2-1; the match to TRBD2 covers 9 bases. The V segment lost 4 bases and the J segment 1 base; nucleotides outside the gene matches: 14. CDR1 is SGHDN, CDR2 FVKESK, per germline. This CDR3 is built from 19 residues. CDR3 in amino acids: CASSPPGVVAGVSYNEQFF. In nucleotides, the CDR3 is TGTGCCAGCAGCCCGCCGGGGGTGGTAGCGGGAGTGTCCTACAATGAGCAGTTCTTC.

The chain has TRBV28 and TRBJ2-6, with D maybe TRBD2 (5 bases). V was trimmed by 5 bases and J by 0 bases, leaving 14 bases between them. The CDR3 covers 17 residues. Looked up from germline, CDR1 is MDHEN and CDR2 is SYDVKM. The CDR3, as DNA: TGTGCCAGCAGTCCCGCGGGCGAGAGCTCTGGGGCCAACGTCCTGACTTTC. It is translated as CASSPAGESSGANVLTF.

The rearrangement uses TRBV15 and TRBJ2-7; 9 positions match TRBD1. V lost 1 base and J lost 3; bases outside the gene matches: 10. This CDR3 has 17 amino acids. Germline V gene data show CDR1 as LNHNV and CDR2 as YYDKDF (reference sequence). CDR3 sequence reads: CATSRVPPGQGIYEQYF. DNA for the CDR3: TGTGCCACCAGCAGAGTCCCCCCGGGACAGGGTATCTACGAGCAGTACTTC.

This chain links TRBV7-6 with TRBJ2-7; TRBD2 aligns across 8 bases. The CDR3 runs 14 residues. With V trimmed by 5 bases and J by 6 bases, 9 bases remained unmatched. Looked up from germline, CDR1 is SGHVS and CDR2 is FNYEAQ. The CDR3 spells CASSQAGAGAEQYF. The CDR3 nucleotides read TGTGCCAGCAGCCAAGCGGGGGCAGGGGCCGAGCAGTACTTC.

The chain links TRBV18 to TRBJ1-2; 7 bases map to TRBD1. Germline CDR1 and CDR2: KGHSH and LQKENI. Trimming removed 4 bases from V and 4 bases from J; junction bases left unmatched: 9. This CDR3 region has 15 residues. CDR3 region: CASSLSRGHVYGYTF. CDR3 nucleotide sequence: TGTGCCAGCTCACTAAGTAGGGGGCATGTCTATGGCTACACCTTC.

The J gene is TRBJ2-1, the V gene TRBV28; TRBD1 is a possible D gene (6 bases). CDR1 and CDR2 from the germline V gene are MDHEN and SYDVKM. V was clipped by 8 bases and J by 4 bases, with 21 bases between them. The CDR3 sequence is 16 residues long. The CDR3 DNA reads as TGTGCCAGCCCCCCTGTGGTGGGGGCCCGATACAATGAGCAGTTCTTC. Translated: CASPPVVGARYNEQFF.

This sequence joins TRBV7-9 and TRBJ2-7; 9 nucleotides line up with TRBD1. The germline V gene has CDR1 SEHNR and CDR2 FQNEAQ (reference sequence). V lost 2 bases and J lost 6; bases outside the gene matches: 8. The CDR3 consists of 15 residues. The CDR3 nucleotides are TGTGCCAGCAGCTTACTCCGACAGGGGGGCGGCGAGCAGTACTTC. Amino acid sequence: CASSLLRQGGGEQYF.

The V and J genes are TRBV6-2 or TRBV6-3 and TRBJ2-7, with 11 positions matching TRBD1. V trimming: 5 bases; J trimming: 9 bases; junction bases outside the gene matches: 6. The CDR3 spans 13 residues. CDR1 is MNHEY and CDR2 is SVGEGT in the germline V gene. The CDR3 loop reads CASSQWTGGAQYF. The CDR3 bases are TGTGCCAGCAGTCAGTGGACAGGGGGCGCGCAGTACTTC.

The chain recombines TRBV7-9 with TRBJ1-4; D ambiguous. V was clipped by 5 bases and J by 4 bases, with 14 bases between them. CDR3 size: 15 residues. Germline V gives CDR1 SEHNR, CDR2 FQNEAQ (reference sequence). The CDR3 sequence: CASSPGGGDNEKLFF. CDR3 DNA: TGTGCCAGCAGCCCTGGCGGCGGAGATAATGAAAAACTGTTTTTT.

This sequence joins TRBV7-8 and TRBJ2-1, with D maybe TRBD2 (6 bases). CDR1 SGHVS and CDR2 FQNEAQ come from the germline V gene. Trimming stripped 5 bases from V and 4 bases from J, with 21 bases between. The CDR3 runs 17 residues. This CDR3 is CASSARPRDFRYNEQFF. In DNA form, the CDR3 reads TGTGCCAGCAGCGCCCGACCTCGGGACTTCAGATACAATGAGCAGTTCTTC.

This clone was recorded a few times. The chain carries TRBV7-2 and TRBJ2-7, with D maybe TRBD1 (6 bases). The germline V gene has CDR1 SGHTA and CDR2 FQGNSA. V was pared by 5 bases and J by 1 base, with 15 bases between. The CDR3 is 15 residues long. The CDR3 sequence is CASSGGTGSSYEQYF. The CDR3 nucleotides read TGTGCCAGCAGCGGGGGAACAGGGAGTTCCTACGAGCAGTACTTC.